The next 10 T cell receptor beta chains were all read from a single sample in a study of CD8+ T cells in alopecia areata. Extracted from the samples, RNA was reverse transcribed into cDNA to serve as the sequencing template. TCRdb's table, derived via immunoSEQ multiplex PCR, lists solely in-frame clones and lacks some. The top ten hold 10% of the sample, which has some 190,000 clones, about 47% seen once. Treatment noted: oral pan-JAK inhibitor, 5-10 mg twice daily. The sequenced sample was CD8+ T cells sorted from blood, obtained at week 52, from a patient treated with tofacitinib. The source is a human donor with alopecia areata.

CDR3 protein: CASRPTDGQNIQYF. In DNA form, the CDR3 reads TGCGCCAGCAGACCTACCGACGGGCAAAACATTCAGTACTTC. The chain joins TRBV23-1 to TRBJ2-4, with unresolved D. TRBV23-1 is given ORF status, its function remaining uncertain. Deletions cut 6 bases from V and 5 bases from J, with 14 bases between. The CDR3 consists of 14 residues.

The chain uses TRBV7-2 and TRBJ2-7; D might be TRBD2 (5 bases). Trimming shortened V by 1 base and J by 2 bases, and 12 bases separated the two germline ends. The CDR3 has 15 residues. Germline lookup yields CDR1 SGHTA and CDR2 FQGNSA. The CDR3 protein is CASSLVASRPYEQYF. CDR3 bases: TGTGCCAGCAGCTTAGTGGCTAGCAGACCCTACGAGCAGTACTTC.

The chain recombines TRBV13 with TRBJ2-7, with 11 bases aligning to TRBD2. The ends lost 0 bases at V and 5 bases at J; junction bases unmatched: 3. The CDR3 length is 15 residues. Germline CDR1 is PRHDT and CDR2 is FYEKMQ (reference sequence). CDR3 amino acids: CASSLGLAGVNEQYF. CDR3 bases: TGTGCCAGCAGCTTAGGACTAGCGGGGGTGAACGAGCAGTACTTC.

This clone was seen a few times. This chain joins TRBV4-2 and TRBJ1-1; a weak D match, TRBD1 (5 bases). Per the germline V gene, CDR1 is LGHNA and CDR2 is YNFKEQ. CDR3 length: 12 amino acids. Trimming pared 2 bases from V and 7 bases from J, leaving 8 bases between. CDR3 DNA: TGTGCCAGCAGCCAACACCAGGGTGAAGCTTTCTTT. Protein sequence: CASSQHQGEAFF.

The V and J genes are TRBV6-1 and TRBJ2-7; 7 bases line up with TRBD2. The V segment lost 4 bases and the J segment 0 bases; nucleotides outside the gene matches: 6. Germline CDR1 and CDR2: MNHNS and SASEGT. CDR3 size: 15 residues. CDR3 amino acids: CASSGTGGGSYEQYF. CDR3 DNA sequence: TGTGCCAGCAGTGGGACTGGCGGGGGCTCCTACGAGCAGTACTTC.

The chain is built from TRBV15 and TRBJ1-1; TRBD1 agrees at 10 bases. V trimming: 3 bases; J trimming: 1 base; junction bases outside the gene matches: 8. Germline V gives CDR1 LNHNV, CDR2 YYDKDF (reference sequence). The CDR3 consists of 17 residues. CDR3 sequence reads: CATSSRDRGAANTEAFF. The DNA for the CDR3 is TGTGCCACCAGCAGCCGGGACAGGGGCGCGGCGAACACTGAAGCTTTCTTT.

The chain couples TRBV29-1 to TRBJ1-3, with D perhaps matching TRBD1 (6 bases). CDR1 is SQVTM, CDR2 ANQGSEA, per germline. CDR3 length equals 13 residues. Trimming took off 6 bases at V and 0 bases at J, with 9 bases between the two ends. The CDR3 sequence is CSVGQSSGNTIYF. In DNA, the CDR3 is TGCAGCGTGGGACAAAGCTCTGGAAACACCATATATTTT.

This clone was counted only a few times. Other DNA sequences from this sample encode an identical CDR3 as well. V gene TRBV4-1 combines with J gene TRBJ1-5; D is ambiguous. This CDR3 has 15 amino acids. V was shortened by 3 bases and J by 1 base, with 10 bases between the two germline ends. The germline V gene encodes CDR1 MGHRA and CDR2 YSYEKL. The CDR3 DNA sequence: TGCGCCAGCAGCCAGGGAGGAGGGAGCAATCAGCCCCAGCATTTT. This encodes CASSQGGGSNQPQHF.

The V gene is TRBV5-1, the J gene TRBJ2-2, with a tentative D call TRBD1 (5 bases). The CDR3 is made up of 15 amino acids. Trimming cost V 1 base and J 4 bases, with 11 bases left between them. Germline lookup yields CDR1 SGHRS and CDR2 YFSETQ. This chain's CDR3 is CASSLPTAPTGELFF. The DNA of the CDR3 is TGCGCCAGCAGCTTGCCGACAGCCCCCACCGGGGAGCTGTTTTTT. The full variable domain, its missing parts supplied by reference TRBV5-1 and TRBJ2-2, is KAGVTQTPRYLIKTRGQQVTLSCSPISGHRSVSWYQQTPGQGLQFLFEYFSETQRNKGNFPGRFSGRQFSNSRSEMNVSTLELGDSALYLCASSLPTAPTGELFFGEGSRLTVL.

The rearrangement joins TRBV11-2 to TRBJ2-3, with D uncertain. The CDR3 spans 12 residues. V dropped 5 bases and J dropped 4 bases, with 7 bases sitting between them. Germline CDR1 is SGHAT and CDR2 is FQNNGV. CDR3 amino acids: CASSDPPDTQYF. In DNA, the CDR3 is TGTGCCAGCAGCGACCCCCCAGATACGCAGTATTTT.